Listed below are T cell receptor beta chains from one sample, sequenced in a study of T cell responses to AZD1222 COVID-19 vaccine. Libraries were prepared by immunoSEQ multiplex PCR; TCRdb keeps only in-frame clonotypes and omits some of them. The sample gives fewer than 110,000 clones, 80% to 90% of which show up once; roughly 22% is in the top ten. The sample in question was peripheral blood, obtained on day 0 of AZD1222 vaccination. The receptors originated from an adult in good health. Both conserved end residues are trimmed from each CDR3. Some rows have no size entry. The others give once, few or many, or a class for an expanded clone.

V gene	clone size	CDR3 protein
TRBV7-9	once	ASSLQGIGDNEQF
TRBV5-4	-	ASSLAGVLDTQY
TRBV5-1	once	ASSLDSLYEQY
TRBV11-3	few	ASSFTSGTAHTGELF
TRBV4-3	-	ASSQDRSDYSNQPQH
TRBV6-4	-	ASSRVDGYGYT
TRBV6-2/TRBV6-3	-	ASSYFMTSGRNEQF
TRBV21-1	-	ASSKGKREMKYNEQF
TRBV18	-	ASSPDNTYEQY
TRBV9	-	ASSVGGLAGVTQY
TRBV6-5	-	ASSYSRGSYEQY
TRBV5-4	-	ASSYPTANYGYT
TRBV9	-	ASSSQGKGNYGYT
TRBV18	-	ASSPPGTAGETQY
TRBV11-3	-	ASSLVATGGEQY
TRBV2	-	ATRKTEREKLF
TRBV12-3/TRBV12-4	-	ASRVQGVDGYT
TRBV7-2	-	ASSPGTDSYEQY
TRBV30	-	AWSAGAPGNQPQH
TRBV7-8	-	ASSLVTGSEAF
TRBV7-2	-	ASSLDTYYEQY
TRBV7-6	once	ASSLIGRNEAF
TRBV5-1	-	ASSQGQGVEAGELF
TRBV5-1	-	ASSVSDSNTEAF
TRBV6-6	-	ASSYRTGSTGELF
TRBV27	-	ASSFGGQGYNQPQH
TRBV27	few	ASSFGKGPNNEQF
TRBV5-6	-	ASSLDRGSSYNEQF
TRBV9	-	ASSARPRTGGQETQY
TRBV2	-	ASRTSASQETQY
TRBV3-1/TRBV3-2	-	ASSQEYNEQF
TRBV2	-	ASTQDSSGNTIY
TRBV11-2	-	ASSFLSQAGGTRNEQF
TRBV3-1/TRBV3-2	-	ASSQDRETQY
TRBV10-2	-	ASRDSAFYPNYGYT
TRBV14	once	ASSQDWETQY
TRBV10-3	-	AISPQGSNYGYT
TRBV19	-	ASSMWVRETKRGYT
TRBV10-1	-	ASSEFGLVGEQF
TRBV11-2	-	ASSSSAQETQY
TRBV5-1	-	ASSRGTGGTDTQY
TRBV5-6	-	ASSRSAPGEQY
TRBV21-1	-	ASSAPGRGAGYT
TRBV28	-	ASSSTGAELSYEQY
TRBV19	-	ASSVAENTEAF
TRBV4-1	-	ASSQVSMGRSGNTIY
TRBV19	-	ASTLGGRGDQPQH
TRBV25-1	-	ASSDGRGDTQY
TRBV7-2	-	ASSAHRASNTEAF
TRBV15	-	ATSLIPNQPQH
TRBV18	-	ASTIGQGNSGNTIY
TRBV10-3	-	AIASQDSYTNTIY
TRBV6-2/TRBV6-3	-	ASSYSRGYTEAF